This is a list of T cell receptor beta chains from one sample in a study of blood T cell repertoires in COVID-19. TCRdb's copy holds only in-frame clones and misses some; the assay was immunoSEQ multiplex PCR. The sample lists tens of thousands of clones; over 70% were seen once. The specimen was peripheral blood. The receptors originated from a woman in her fifties or sixties with acute or convalescent COVID-19. CDR3s include the opening cysteine and the closing phenylalanine or tryptophan.

cdr3_length: 15; j_call: TRBJ2-3; v_call: TRBV6-1; cdr3_aa: CASSELAESTDTQYF
cdr3_length: 13; j_call: TRBJ2-7; v_call: TRBV6-5; cdr3_aa: CASNPGGADEQYF
cdr3_length: 15; j_call: TRBJ1-4; v_call: TRBV5-3; cdr3_aa: CARSLIKGTVEKLFF
cdr3_length: 15; j_call: TRBJ2-5; v_call: TRBV4-3; cdr3_aa: CASSQRATSQETQYF
cdr3_length: 15; j_call: TRBJ1-2; v_call: TRBV30; cdr3_aa: CAWSVRQPRSYGYTF
cdr3_length: 15; j_call: TRBJ2-5; v_call: TRBV2; cdr3_aa: CASRNRDSRQETQYF
cdr3_length: 13; j_call: TRBJ2-1; v_call: TRBV7-2; cdr3_aa: CASSPPGRNEQFF
cdr3_length: 14; j_call: TRBJ1-1; v_call: TRBV7-9; cdr3_aa: CASSTWTGNTEAFF
cdr3_length: 15; j_call: TRBJ2-3; v_call: TRBV9; cdr3_aa: CASSRGTAGTDTQYF
cdr3_length: 18; j_call: TRBJ1-5; v_call: TRBV7-9; cdr3_aa: CASSQGGGAGSSNQPQHF
cdr3_length: 14; j_call: TRBJ1-1; v_call: TRBV6-5; cdr3_aa: CASSYGGVRTEAFF
cdr3_length: 13; j_call: TRBJ2-7; v_call: TRBV14; cdr3_aa: CASSQEITGEQYF
cdr3_length: 14; j_call: TRBJ1-6; v_call: TRBV6-6; cdr3_aa: CASSPRDRNSPLHF
cdr3_length: 12; j_call: TRBJ2-7; v_call: TRBV7-6; cdr3_aa: CASSDRGHEQYF
cdr3_length: 15; j_call: TRBJ2-3; v_call: TRBV5-4; cdr3_aa: CASSSSGLSTDTQYF
cdr3_length: 14; j_call: TRBJ2-7; v_call: TRBV28; cdr3_aa: CASSANRASYEQYF
cdr3_length: 15; j_call: TRBJ1-4; v_call: TRBV7-2; cdr3_aa: CASSLLKQLNEKLFF
cdr3_length: 14; j_call: TRBJ1-1; v_call: TRBV10-1; cdr3_aa: CASRPRGLYTEAFF
cdr3_length: 16; j_call: TRBJ1-2; v_call: TRBV27; cdr3_aa: CASSLYGQGEVYGYTF
cdr3_length: 16; j_call: TRBJ1-3; v_call: TRBV27; cdr3_aa: CASSPSAGVSGNTIYF
cdr3_length: 11; j_call: TRBJ2-1; v_call: TRBV12-3/TRBV12-4; cdr3_aa: CASSWTGEEFF
cdr3_length: 16; j_call: TRBJ1-2; v_call: TRBV3-1/TRBV3-2; cdr3_aa: CASSQRGLGIIKGYTF
cdr3_length: 13; j_call: TRBJ1-1; v_call: TRBV4-3; cdr3_aa: CASSQDRSTEAFF
cdr3_length: 16; j_call: TRBJ1-4; v_call: TRBV7-9; cdr3_aa: CASSLEVRITNEKLFF
cdr3_length: 16; j_call: TRBJ2-7; v_call: TRBV11-2; cdr3_aa: CASSLDLGQGTIEQYF
cdr3_length: 14; j_call: TRBJ2-5; v_call: TRBV5-1; cdr3_aa: CASSLGGSQETQYF
cdr3_length: 15; j_call: TRBJ1-2; v_call: TRBV14; cdr3_aa: CASIPRTATHYGYTF
cdr3_length: 18; j_call: TRBJ2-2; v_call: TRBV19; cdr3_aa: CASSRELAGGPDTGELFF
cdr3_length: 14; j_call: TRBJ1-3; v_call: TRBV28; cdr3_aa: CASSPGDRRGTIYF
cdr3_length: 13; j_call: TRBJ1-4; v_call: TRBV7-8; cdr3_aa: CASSLERGEKLFF
cdr3_length: 15; j_call: TRBJ2-3; v_call: TRBV25-1; cdr3_aa: CASSEYRAGGDTQYF
cdr3_length: 16; j_call: TRBJ1-5; v_call: TRBV6-5; cdr3_aa: CASSYSNGQGNQPQHF
cdr3_length: 15; j_call: TRBJ2-5; v_call: TRBV4-2; cdr3_aa: CASSQATTSEETQYF
cdr3_length: 14; j_call: TRBJ1-1; v_call: TRBV25-1; cdr3_aa: CASSAPGLSTEAFF
cdr3_length: 14; j_call: TRBJ1-1; v_call: TRBV6-5; cdr3_aa: CAGRVGGGNTEAFF
cdr3_length: 14; j_call: TRBJ1-3; v_call: TRBV7-2; cdr3_aa: CASSPRGSGNTIYF
cdr3_length: 15; j_call: TRBJ1-6; v_call: TRBV27; cdr3_aa: CASRPQGIRNSPLHF
cdr3_length: 16; j_call: TRBJ1-5; v_call: TRBV6-1; cdr3_aa: CASSELGTGLNQPQHF
cdr3_length: 15; j_call: TRBJ2-3; v_call: TRBV10-3; cdr3_aa: CAISESRLAGTTQYF
cdr3_length: 14; j_call: TRBJ1-1; v_call: TRBV6-5; cdr3_aa: CASGLRDRADEAFF